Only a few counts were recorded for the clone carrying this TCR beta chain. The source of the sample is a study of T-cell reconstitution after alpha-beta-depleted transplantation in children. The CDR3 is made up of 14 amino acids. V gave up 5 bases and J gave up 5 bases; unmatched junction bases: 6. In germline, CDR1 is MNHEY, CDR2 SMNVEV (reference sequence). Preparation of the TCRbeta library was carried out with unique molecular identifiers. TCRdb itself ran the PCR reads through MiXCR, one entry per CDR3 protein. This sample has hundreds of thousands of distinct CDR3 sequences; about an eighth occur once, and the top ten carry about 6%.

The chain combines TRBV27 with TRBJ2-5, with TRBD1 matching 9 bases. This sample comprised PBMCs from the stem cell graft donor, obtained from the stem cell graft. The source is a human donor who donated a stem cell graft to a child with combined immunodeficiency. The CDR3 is CASSPWDRVETQYF. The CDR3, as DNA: TGTGCCAGCAGTCCCTGGGACAGGGTGGAGACCCAGTACTTC.